The 17 T cell receptor beta chains given below trace back to one sample, sequenced in a study of blood T cell repertoires in COVID-19 (TCRdb year 2020). The library was obtained by the immunoSEQ multiplex PCR assay. TCRdb mirrors the immuneACCESS table, restricted to in-frame sequences. Some clones are absent from its copies; in checked studies, under half trace to an unresolved V gene, and the reason for the others is unknown. The sample table lists about 97,000 clones, around 86% of them with a count of one. The ten largest clones represent around 3% of the sample. Sample: peripheral blood. The receptors were gathered from a man aged 45 to 65 with active or convalescent COVID-19.

V and J are TRBV5-1 and TRBJ2-5; tentative D call: TRBD1 (6 bases). CDR1 is SGHRS and CDR2 is YFSETQ in the germline V gene. The CDR3 is made up of 14 amino acids. The V end lost 4 bases, the J end lost 2 bases, and 12 bases lay between the germline ends. CDR3 DNA sequence: TGCGCCAGCAGCATTGGACAGATTCAAGAGACCCAGTACTTC. It encodes CASSIGQIQETQYF.

The chain is built from TRBV7-9 and TRBJ1-4; unclear D gene. V gave up 5 bases and J gave up 7 bases, with 5 bases separating them. Per germline, CDR1 SEHNR and CDR2 FQNEAQ (reference sequence). CDR3 size: 11 residues. The CDR3 sequence is CASSQAEKLFF. CDR3 nucleotides: TGTGCCAGCAGCCAGGCTGAAAAACTGTTTTTT.

The rearrangement uses TRBV19 and TRBJ2-3; 10 bases agree with TRBD1. The J segment lost 3 bases and the V segment lost 5 bases, leaving 5 bases of the junction unmatched. In germline, CDR1 is LNHDA, CDR2 SQIVND (reference sequence). This CDR3 is built from 15 residues. CDR3 sequence reads: CASSLPGQGTDTQYF. DNA for the CDR3: TGTGCCAGTAGTCTACCGGGACAGGGGACAGATACGCAGTATTTT. Complete variable domain (other parts from reference TRBV19 and TRBJ2-3): DGGITQSPKYLFRKEGQNVTLSCEQNLNHDAMYWYRQDPGQGLRLIYYSQIVNDFQKGDIAEGYSVSREKKESFPLTVTSAQKNPTAFYLCASSLPGQGTDTQYFGPGTRLTVL.

The V call is TRBV10-2, the J call TRBJ1-2; weak D call: TRBD1 (6 bases). CDR3 size: 13 residues. CDR1 is WSHSY and CDR2 is SAAADI in the germline V gene. V lost 2 bases and J 5 bases, leaving 9 bases between the germline ends. CDR3 sequence reads: CASSEGQYYGYTF. CDR3 in DNA: TGCGCCAGCAGTGAGGGACAGTATTATGGCTACACCTTC.

Regarding this clone: An end of the junction does not agree with germline; a read error may underlie this. The chain couples TRBV4-1 to TRBJ1-1; 10 nucleotides agree with TRBD1. CDR1 MGHRA and CDR2 YSYEKL come from the germline V gene. This CDR3 is built from 15 residues. In nucleotides, the CDR3 is TGCGCCAGCAGCAAAGAAGACCGGGACAGGGGTGAAGCTTTCTTT. It encodes CASSKEDRDRGEAFF.

V gene TRBV5-4 combines with J gene TRBJ2-2; tentatively, D is TRBD1 (6 bases). Germline values: CDR1 SGHNT, CDR2 YYREEE (reference sequence). With 2 bases removed from V and 6 bases from J, the gap between germline ends came to 11 bases. The CDR3 loop spans 14 amino acids. The DNA of the CDR3 is TGTGCCAGCAGCTTCGCAGGGGTCTCCGGGGAGCTGTTTTTT. It specifies CASSFAGVSGELFF.

This chain connects TRBV7-9 to TRBJ2-3; 11 bases match TRBD2. Germline V gives CDR1 SEHNR, CDR2 FQNEAQ (reference sequence). The CDR3 sequence is 14 residues long. Germline trimming cut 3 bases from V and 4 bases from J; bases unmatched to any gene: 0. CDR3 residues: CASSLGLAADTQYF. CDR3 coding DNA: TGTGCCAGCAGCTTGGGACTAGCGGCAGATACGCAGTATTTT.

The J gene is TRBJ1-4, the V gene TRBV4-1; TRBD1 is a possible D gene (5 bases). The germline V gene encodes CDR1 MGHRA and CDR2 YSYEKL. V lost 4 bases to trimming and J lost 3 bases, with 24 bases between them. The CDR3 consists of 19 residues. CDR3 residues: CASSPWRGATVGSNEKLFF. The CDR3 bases are TGCGCCAGCAGCCCCTGGAGGGGAGCAACGGTGGGATCTAATGAAAAACTGTTTTTT.

This sequence joins TRBV7-2 and TRBJ1-2; D ambiguous. Germline V gene sequence: CDR1 SGHTA, CDR2 FQGNSA. The CDR3 has 14 residues. The germline V and J ends were trimmed by 1 base and 7 bases, with 13 bases remaining between them. Here the CDR3 reads CASSLDMEGRGYTF. In DNA, the CDR3 is TGTGCCAGCAGCTTAGACATGGAGGGTCGTGGCTACACCTTC.

V gene TRBV3-1 (or the pseudogene TRBV3-2) combines with J gene TRBJ2-1; TRBD2 matches at 10 bases. The CDR3 is 15 amino acids. Germline CDR1 reads LGHDT; CDR2 reads YNNKEL (reference sequence). The V and J ends lost 2 bases and 7 bases, in that order; junction bases with no gene match: 5. CDR3 region: CASSQQAGGPNEQFF. The CDR3 nucleotides read TGTGCCAGCAGCCAACAAGCGGGGGGGCCGAATGAGCAGTTCTTC.

This chain connects TRBV4-1 to TRBJ1-4; the match to TRBD1 covers 7 bases. CDR3 length: 18 amino acids. CDR1 is MGHRA, CDR2 YSYEKL, per germline. Germline trimming cut 0 bases from V and 0 bases from J; bases unmatched to any gene: 7. CDR3 region: CASSQDRDRATTNEKLFF. The CDR3 DNA is TGCGCCAGCAGCCAAGATAGAGACAGGGCCACAACTAATGAAAAACTGTTTTTT.

The rearrangement joins TRBV9 to TRBJ1-2; 9 nucleotides line up with TRBD1. The CDR3 extends over 14 amino acids. CDR1 is SGDLS, CDR2 YYNGEE, per germline. V lost 3 bases and J lost 6; bases outside the gene matches: 6. CDR3 loop: CASSAAGTGHGYTF. The CDR3 DNA follows: TGTGCCAGCAGCGCGGCCGGGACAGGGCATGGCTACACCTTC. Supplemented by reference TRBV9 and TRBJ1-2, the full variable domain reads DSGVTQTPKHLITATGQRVTLRCSPRSGDLSVYWYQQSLDQGLQFLIQYYNGEERAKGNILERFSAQQFPDLHSELNLSSLELGDSALYFCASSAAGTGHGYTFGSGTRLTVV.

This clone came up once. The J gene is TRBJ1-5, the V gene TRBV28; unclear D gene. Trimming cost V 8 bases and J 0 bases, with 20 bases left between them. The CDR3 is made up of 17 amino acids. CDR1 and CDR2 from the germline V gene are MDHEN and SYDVKM. The CDR3 sequence is CASYSGRAAGSNQPQHF. The CDR3 nucleotides read TGTGCCAGCTATTCCGGTCGGGCGGCGGGTAGCAATCAGCCCCAGCATTTT. The full variable domain, in which reference TRBV28 and TRBJ1-5 provide the parts outside the CDR3, is DVKVTQSSRYLVKRTGEKVFLECVQDMDHENMFWYRQDPGLGLRLIYFSYDVKMKEKGDIPEGYSVSREKKERFSLILESASTNQTSMYLCASYSGRAAGSNQPQHFGDGTRLSIL.

This rearrangement joins TRBV6-5 to TRBJ2-7, with a tentative D call TRBD2 (7 bases). This CDR3 contains 14 residues. CDR1 MNHEY and CDR2 SVGAGI come from the germline V gene. Trimming pared 7 bases from V and 2 bases from J, leaving 15 bases between. The CDR3 protein is CASTRTGGPYEQYF. The CDR3 nucleotides are TGTGCCAGCACGCGAACGGGGGGCCCCTACGAGCAGTACTTC.

The chain is built from TRBV10-3 and TRBJ2-6; 7 bases match TRBD1. Per germline, CDR1 ENHRY and CDR2 SYGVKD. V was clipped by 4 bases and J by 0 bases; unmatched bases: 9. The CDR3 runs 18 residues. CDR3 sequence: CAISGQGSHLSGANVLTF. The CDR3 DNA reads TGTGCCATCAGTGGACAGGGTTCCCATCTCTCTGGGGCCAACGTCCTGACTTTC.

This clone came up a few times. The chain links TRBV10-3 to TRBJ1-2; no firm D call. The CDR3 extends over 13 amino acids. The V end was cut by 0 bases, the J end by 7 bases, with 9 bases between. The germline V gene encodes CDR1 ENHRY and CDR2 SYGVKD. CDR3 DNA sequence: TGTGCCATCAGTGAGTCGTGGAGGACTGGCTACACCTTC. It translates to CAISESWRTGYTF.

This chain uses TRBV28 with TRBJ2-5, with TRBD2 identical over 7 bases. Unmatched junction bases numbered 9, after V lost 6 bases and J lost 5 bases. The CDR3 loop spans 14 amino acids. Germline V gene lookup returns CDR1 MDHEN and CDR2 SYDVKM. The CDR3 region is CASSLLDGGETQYF. The CDR3 bases are TGTGCCAGCAGCCTATTAGACGGGGGGGAGACCCAGTACTTC.